The 19 T cell receptor beta chains below were found in one sample sequenced in a study of naive and memory T cell subsets. Two oligonucleotides, mixed equimolar, formed the beta constant-region primer covering TRBC1 and TRBC2. The ligated cDNA underwent four PCR rounds using SP2 and nested alpha and beta constant-region primers. TCRdb reanalysed the UMI-ligation and nested PCR reads using MiXCR and keeps one entry per CDR3 protein. The sample includes 100,000 to 150,000 distinct CDR3 sequences, around a third of them seen just once. The sample consisted of central memory CD4+ T cells from blood. The receptors originated from a human donor in good health.

The CDR3 nucleotides are TGCAGTGCTAGTCCGACAGGGAAGGATGGCTACACCTTC. Its translation is CSASPTGKDGYTF. The V and J genes are TRBV20-1 and TRBJ1-2; TRBD1 matches at 7 bases. Germline CDR1 and CDR2: DFQATT and SNEGSKA (reference sequence). This CDR3 spans 13 amino acids. V dropped 3 bases and J dropped 6; count of bases not matched to a gene: 7.

This clonotype was detected a few times. The chain couples TRBV19 to TRBJ2-6; possibly TRBD1 for D (5 bases). From germline, CDR1 is LNHDA and CDR2 SQIVND (reference sequence). V lost 8 bases to trimming and J lost 1 base, with 9 bases between them. The CDR3 runs 14 residues. The CDR3 sequence: CASRQQSGANVLTF. The CDR3 DNA sequence: TGTGCCAGTCGACAGCAATCTGGGGCCAACGTCCTGACTTTC.

This clonotype was seen at least ten times. This chain links TRBV15 with TRBJ2-3, with 12 bases fitting TRBD2. Trimming at V came to 7 bases and at J to 6 bases, leaving 8 bases not matched to a gene. The CDR3 has 15 amino acids. CDR1 and CDR2 (germline): LNHNV, YYDKDF (reference sequence). CDR3 in amino acids: CATMTGTSGWDTQYF. Written as DNA, the CDR3 is TGTGCCACCATGACCGGGACTAGCGGGTGGGATACGCAGTATTTT. The entire variable domain, with the rest obtained from reference TRBV15 and TRBJ2-3, is as follows: DAMVIQNPRYQVTQFGKPVTLSCSQTLNHNVMYWYQQKSSQAPKLLFHYYDKDFNNEADTPDNFQSRRPNTSFCFLDIRSPGLGDTAMYLCATMTGTSGWDTQYFGPGTRLTVL.

V usage is TRBV29-1 and J usage is TRBJ2-3, with D unresolved. This CDR3 is built from 12 residues. Per the germline V gene, CDR1 is SQVTM and CDR2 is ANQGSEA. Trimming took 3 bases from V and 6 from J, leaving 10 bases between them. CDR3 region: CSVEMASDTQYF. The CDR3 DNA follows: TGCAGCGTTGAGATGGCGTCGGATACGCAGTATTTT.

This clonotype was detected only a few times. This sequence joins TRBV28 and TRBJ1-4; 7 bases match TRBD1. Germline trimming cut 9 bases from V and 6 bases from J; bases unmatched to any gene: 7. CDR3 length: 13 residues. Germline V gene sequence: CDR1 MDHEN, CDR2 SYDVKM. The CDR3 DNA is TGTGCCAGTGAGGGGGCAGGGTATGAAAAACTGTTTTTT. Translation: CASEGAGYEKLFF.

The chain uses TRBV20-1 and TRBJ2-2, with 10 bases that match TRBD2. The CDR3 runs to 18 residues. Per germline, CDR1 DFQATT and CDR2 SNEGSKA (reference sequence). Germline trimming cut 1 base from V and 2 bases from J; bases unmatched to any gene: 10. This chain's CDR3 is CSARGTASGSGNTGELFF. DNA of the CDR3: TGCAGTGCTAGAGGCACGGCTAGCGGGAGCGGCAACACCGGGGAGCTGTTTTTT.

The J gene is TRBJ2-7, the V gene TRBV29-1; 7 nucleotides line up with TRBD2. The CDR3 extends over 15 amino acids. Germline lookup yields CDR1 SQVTM and CDR2 ANQGSEA. The CDR3, as DNA: TGCAGTGCCCAGGTGATTCGCGGGAGCTCCTACGAGCAGTACTTC. As protein: CSAQVIRGSSYEQYF.

The V and J genes are TRBV10-3 and TRBJ2-7, with 7 bases identical to TRBD1. The V gene's germline CDR1 is ENHRY and CDR2 SYGVKD. CDR3 length: 15 residues. The ends lost 2 bases at V and 3 bases at J; junction bases unmatched: 7. CDR3: CAISEDRQGVYEQYF. For the CDR3, the DNA is TGTGCCATCAGTGAGGATAGACAGGGTGTCTACGAGCAGTACTTC.

The rearrangement uses TRBV2 and TRBJ2-7; the D gene is possibly TRBD1 (6 bases). Germline V lookup: CDR1 SNHLY, CDR2 FYNNEI. With 6 bases removed from V and 2 bases from J, the gap between germline ends came to 14 bases. This CDR3 is 14 amino acids long. In DNA form, the CDR3 reads TGTGCCAGCAGAGCCGAACAGGGAGCCTACGAGCAGTACTTC. Its protein product is CASRAEQGAYEQYF. Using reference TRBV2 and TRBJ2-7 for the parts outside the CDR3, the full variable domain is EPEVTQTPSHQVTQMGQEVILRCVPISNHLYFYWYRQILGQKVEFLVSFYNNEISEKSEIFDDQFSVERPDGSNFTLKIRSTKLEDSAMYFCASRAEQGAYEQYFGPGTRLTVT.

This clonotype was recorded a few times. The chain combines TRBV6-6 with TRBJ2-1; D tentatively reads TRBD1 or TRBD2 (5 bases each). The CDR3 is 12 amino acids. Germline V gives CDR1 MNHNY, CDR2 SVGAGI (reference sequence). The germline V and J ends were trimmed by 7 bases and 13 bases, with 17 bases remaining between them. The CDR3 spells CASTSNRDGQFF. CDR3 nucleotide sequence: TGTGCCAGCACCTCGAACCGGGACGGACAGTTCTTC.

The chain has TRBV9 and TRBJ2-7; the D is unclear. This CDR3 has 14 residues. Trimming removed 0 bases at V and 6 bases at J, with 13 bases between. CDR1 and CDR2 (germline): SGDLS, YYNGEE. CDR3 sequence: CASSVGQRPGEQYF. The CDR3 nucleotides read TGTGCCAGCAGCGTAGGGCAGAGGCCTGGCGAGCAGTACTTC.

This clonotype was observed a handful of times. The chain links TRBV30 to TRBJ2-1; D is perhaps TRBD1 or TRBD2 (5 bases each). This CDR3 comprises 18 residues. Trimming took 3 bases from V and 0 from J, leaving 21 bases between them. Germline V gene sequence: CDR1 GTSNPN, CDR2 SVGIG (reference sequence). In nucleotides, the CDR3 is TGTGCCTGGAGCGGTCCGGGGACGGACCAGGGCTCCTACAATGAGCAGTTCTTC. Its translation is CAWSGPGTDQGSYNEQFF.

About this clonotype itself: An end of the junction does not agree with germline; a read error may underlie this. V is TRBV5-6 and J is TRBJ2-7; no clear D gene. The CDR3 is made up of 14 amino acids. Germline V lookup: CDR1 SGHDT, CDR2 YYEEEE. This CDR3 reads CASSLGTPSMDGDF. CDR3 nucleotide sequence: TGTGCCAGCAGCTTGGGCACCCCGTCTATGGACGGTGACTTC.

CDR3 sequence: CASMRGDWHTDTQYF. In nucleotides, the CDR3 is TGTGCCAGCATGCGGGGCGACTGGCACACAGATACGCAGTATTTT. The V and J genes are TRBV6-2 or TRBV6-3 and TRBJ2-3; perhaps TRBD2 as D (6 bases). V shed 7 bases and J shed 2 bases, with 16 bases lying between them. This CDR3 is built from 15 residues. Per the germline V gene, CDR1 is MNHEY and CDR2 is SVGEGT.

A single count supports this clonotype. V and J are TRBV6-2 or TRBV6-3 and TRBJ1-1; D is perhaps TRBD1 (5 bases). The V end lost 6 bases, the J end lost 0 bases, and 17 bases lay between the germline ends. Per germline, CDR1 MNHEY and CDR2 SVGEGT. The CDR3 runs 16 residues. The CDR3, as DNA: TGTGCCAGCAGCACTACGGCGACAGTCATGAACACTGAAGCTTTCTTT. Its translation: CASSTTATVMNTEAFF.

The V gene is TRBV28, the J gene TRBJ2-6, with 7 bases aligning to TRBD1. V was clipped by 2 bases and J by 0 bases; unmatched bases: 22. The CDR3 consists of 23 residues. CDR1 is MDHEN, CDR2 SYDVKM, per germline. The CDR3 DNA reads TGTGCCAGCAGTTTAGGGTGGGGGATGGGACAGCCGATCGGACACTCTGGGGCCAACGTCCTGACTTTC. This translates into CASSLGWGMGQPIGHSGANVLTF.

This clonotype was counted between two and nine times. V usage is TRBV6-2 or TRBV6-3 and J usage is TRBJ2-1, with TRBD2 matching over 7 bases. This CDR3 comprises 16 residues. Looked up from germline, CDR1 is MNHEY and CDR2 is SVGEGT. V lost 7 bases to trimming and J lost 4 bases; unmatched junction nucleotides: 13. Here the CDR3 reads CASTSDRGDRYNEQFF. CDR3 DNA: TGTGCCAGCACGTCCGACCGGGGGGATAGGTACAATGAGCAGTTCTTC.

This chain connects TRBV2 to TRBJ1-6, with 8 bases identical to TRBD1. This CDR3 has 16 residues. Trimming took 4 bases from V and 7 from J; bases not matched to a gene: 9. Germline values: CDR1 SNHLY, CDR2 FYNNEI. The CDR3 spells CASSAAGQGGNSPLHF. CDR3 coding DNA: TGTGCCAGCAGTGCCGCCGGACAGGGAGGGAATTCACCCCTCCACTTT.

In this sample, this clonotype turned up once. The chain has TRBV12-3 or TRBV12-4 and TRBJ2-1; D not resolved. V was cut by 6 bases and J by 2 bases, with 11 bases left in between. This CDR3 spans 14 amino acids. The CDR3 is CASRTGGAYNEQFF. CDR3 nucleotide sequence: TGTGCCAGCAGAACCGGTGGGGCCTACAATGAGCAGTTCTTC.